This T cell receptor (beta chain) was captured in a study of T cell changes during pregnancy in multiple sclerosis. The V and J ends lost 0 bases and 4 bases respectively, with 6 bases between them. CDR1 and CDR2 (germline): LNHNV, YYDKDF (reference sequence). The CDR3 extends over 13 amino acids. Libraries were prepared by immunoSEQ multiplex PCR; TCRdb keeps only in-frame clonotypes and omits some of them. The sample includes under 90,000 clones, about 94% seen only once; the top ten take more than 0.85%. The clonotype comes from a female donor in good health, enrolled as a control in a pregnancy study. The specimen comprised peripheral blood, sampled in the second trimester of pregnancy. V and J are TRBV15 and TRBJ1-1; possible D gene TRBD1, 5 bases. The CDR3 here is CATSRDRATEAFF. In DNA form, the CDR3 reads TGTGCCACCAGCAGAGACAGGGCCACTGAAGCTTTCTTT.